The clone carrying this T cell receptor beta chain was counted only a few times. The investigators split CD4+ cells into a CD45RA+ naive subset and a CD45RA-negative memory subset. This sample is part of a study of shared clonotypes between healthy human individuals. TCRdb's table, derived via immunoSEQ multiplex PCR, lists solely in-frame clones and lacks some. This table has about 1 million clones, about 75% appearing once. The receptor was isolated from a man aged 18 to 30 in good health. Sequencing was performed on memory CD4+ T cells sorted from blood. Subset reported: CD45RA-negative fraction.

Here the CDR3 reads CASSQSQGQPQHF. The CDR3 DNA reads TGTGCCAGCAGCCAATCGCAGGGACAGCCCCAGCATTTT. This rearrangement joins TRBV16 to TRBJ1-5; TRBD1 is a possible D gene (5 bases). With 0 bases removed from V and 7 bases from J, the gap between germline ends came to 7 bases. CDR3 size: 13 residues. Germline V lookup: CDR1 KGHSY, CDR2 FQNENV.